This T cell receptor beta chain was profiled in a study of blood T cell repertoires in COVID-19. Study in general: PBMCs, B-cell-depleted T cells, or T cells provided the cDNA or gDNA that made up the material.

TCRdb's copy holds only in-frame clones and misses some; the assay was immunoSEQ multiplex PCR. Of 70,000 to 95,000 clones listed, roughly 88% are singletons. J gave up 3 bases and V 4 bases, and 12 bases lay outside the gene matches. CDR3 length equals 17 residues. The germline gives CDR1 ENHRY, CDR2 SYGVKD. V usage is TRBV10-3 and J usage is TRBJ2-7; TRBD2 aligns across 10 bases. The sequence was collected from a woman aged 70-85 years with acute or convalescent COVID-19. Material: peripheral blood. The CDR3: CAISGIGLAGVHYEQYF. The CDR3 DNA is TGTGCCATCAGTGGCATTGGTCTAGCGGGAGTGCACTACGAGCAGTACTTC.